The rows below give T cell receptor beta chains drawn from one sample of a study of cytomegalovirus exposure and HLA in healthy donors. TCRdb keeps only in-frame clones here, not all; method: immunoSEQ multiplex PCR. The profile shows about 190,000 clones, roughly three quarters of them singletons. Sequenced input: PBMCs. All receptors come from a woman younger than 30 in good health and CMV-seronegative. Each CDR3 is given with its conserved first and last residue. D genes are given only for firm matches. Clone size is stated in some rows and not others, as once, few, many or a class when expanded.

abundance	len	d_gene	j_gene	v_gene	CDR3aa	CDR3nt
.	14	TRBD1	TRBJ1-4	TRBV5-5	CASRRTGADEKLFF	TGTGCCAGCAGACGAACAGGGGCTGATGAAAAACTGTTTTTT
.	16	.	TRBJ2-2	TRBV28	CASSSPGLPNTGELFF	TGTGCCAGCAGTTCTCCGGGACTCCCGAACACCGGGGAGCTGTTTTTT
.	14	.	TRBJ2-5	TRBV6-6	CASSPTGSQETQYF	TGTGCCAGCAGTCCGACAGGTTCCCAAGAGACCCAGTACTTC
.	17	TRBD1	TRBJ1-2	TRBV18	CATMGQGLSGGVDGYTF	TGTGCCACCATGGGACAGGGCCTATCTGGAGGCGTCGACGGCTACACCTTC
.	15	.	TRBJ2-6	TRBV5-1	CASSRDSSGANVLTF	TGCGCCAGCAGCCGCGACAGCTCTGGGGCCAACGTCCTGACTTTC
.	14	.	TRBJ2-5	TRBV28	CASSLSQGQETQYF	TGTGCCAGCAGTTTATCCCAGGGCCAAGAGACCCAGTACTTC
few	15	.	TRBJ1-3	TRBV6-1	CASRTAGGLGNTIYF	TGTGCCAGCAGGACCGCCGGGGGGCTTGGAAACACCATATATTTT
once	14	TRBD1	TRBJ2-1	TRBV7-3	CASQGGPSYNEQFF	TGTGCGAGCCAAGGGGGCCCTTCCTACAATGAGCAGTTCTTC
.	13	.	TRBJ1-1	TRBV9	CASSAGGGTEAFF	TGTGCCAGCAGCGCTGGCGGCGGCACTGAAGCTTTCTTT
.	12	TRBD1	TRBJ2-5	TRBV15	CATSRNRDRQYF	TGTGCCACCAGTCGTAACCGGGACAGGCAGTACTTC